Below are 26 T cell receptor beta chains sequenced from a single sample in a study of sequential checkpoint blockade in melanoma. The assay was immunoSEQ multiplex PCR, and TCRdb's table has in-frame clones only and misses some. The sample records around 6,200 clones, roughly a quarter being singletons. Treatment described: randomized to nivolumab then ipilimumab (arm A) or the reverse (arm B). Sample: tumor tissue (inferred from file names), taken from a patient given nivolumab and ipilimumab in sequence. These receptors were collected from a human donor with melanoma.

This clone showed up many times. At one boundary the junction diverges from the germline segment, which might be a read error. The chain combines TRBV11-3 with TRBJ1-1; 7 bases agree with TRBD1. Germline CDR1 and CDR2: SGHNT and YENEEA. The CDR3 is made up of 15 amino acids. CDR3: CASSYAGTVNAEAFF. Written as DNA, the CDR3 is TGTGCCAGCAGCTATGCCGGGACAGTGAACGCTGAAGCTTTCTTT.

The chain is built from TRBV14 and TRBJ2-7; D is unresolved. V lost 1 base and J lost 3, with 4 bases in between. Germline loops: CDR1 SGHDN, CDR2 FVKESK. This CDR3 region has 12 residues. The CDR3 DNA sequence: TGTGCCAGCAGCCAAGCCTACTACGAGCAGTACTTC. Encoded protein: CASSQAYYEQYF.

A few counts support this clone. The CDR3 here is CASSTMGVNGEQFF. The CDR3 DNA reads as TGTGCCAGCAGCACAATGGGGGTTAACGGTGAGCAGTTCTTC. The chain is built from TRBV11-3 and TRBJ2-1; perhaps D is TRBD1 or TRBD2 (5 bases each). The CDR3 totals 14 residues. Trimming pared 5 bases from V and 9 bases from J, leaving 17 bases between. Germline-derived CDR1 and CDR2 are SGHNT and YENEEA.

The rearrangement joins TRBV5-1 to TRBJ2-5, with 10 bases that match TRBD2. The ends lost 4 bases at V and 0 bases at J; junction bases unmatched: 6. The germline CDR1 and CDR2 sequences are SGHRS and YFSETQ. This CDR3 has 16 residues. The CDR3: CASSPFGTSDQETQYF. The CDR3 nucleotides are TGCGCCAGCAGCCCTTTCGGGACTAGCGACCAAGAGACCCAGTACTTC.

CDR3 sequence: CASRAQGGSYGYTF. The CDR3 DNA reads TGTGCCAGCAGAGCACAGGGCGGGAGCTATGGCTACACCTTC. V usage is TRBV9 and J usage is TRBJ1-2; the D gene is possibly TRBD1 (6 bases). The CDR3 totals 14 residues. From germline, CDR1 is SGDLS and CDR2 YYNGEE. V shed 5 bases and J shed 4 bases, with 15 bases lying between them.

The chain couples TRBV6-1 to TRBJ1-5; D gene ambiguous. The CDR3 has 18 residues. Germline V lookup: CDR1 MNHNS, CDR2 SASEGT. V was trimmed by 0 bases and J by 2 bases, leaving 17 bases between them. CDR3 sequence (DNA): TGTGCCAGCAGTGAAGCGCCCTACCTGGGCGCTGGCAATCAGCCCCAGCATTTT. It specifies CASSEAPYLGAGNQPQHF.

This rearrangement joins TRBV28 to TRBJ2-7; D is tentatively TRBD1 or TRBD2 (5 bases each). The germline gives CDR1 MDHEN, CDR2 SYDVKM. This CDR3 is 15 amino acids long. Trimming removed 1 base from V and 1 base from J, with 11 bases in between. The CDR3 DNA follows: TGTGCCAGCAGTTTATATGGGACGGCTTCCTACGAGCAGTACTTC. Translation gives CASSLYGTASYEQYF.

In its sample, this clone was seen a few times. The CDR3 sequence: CATSRGSGPSTDTQYF. In nucleotides, the CDR3 is TGTGCCACCAGCAGAGGGAGCGGACCTAGCACAGATACGCAGTATTTT. V usage is TRBV15 and J usage is TRBJ2-3; D perhaps matches TRBD2 (5 bases). Per the germline V gene, CDR1 is LNHNV and CDR2 is YYDKDF (reference sequence). There are 16 residues in the CDR3. V lost 1 base, J lost 0 bases, and 11 bases lay in between. Complete variable domain (other parts from reference TRBV15 and TRBJ2-3): DAMVIQNPRYQVTQFGKPVTLSCSQTLNHNVMYWYQQKSSQAPKLLFHYYDKDFNNEADTPDNFQSRRPNTSFCFLDIRSPGLGDTAMYLCATSRGSGPSTDTQYFGPGTRLTVL.

The genes are TRBV19 and TRBJ2-1; the D gene is possibly TRBD2 (6 bases). CDR3 length: 13 amino acids. The V gene's germline CDR1 is LNHDA and CDR2 SQIVND (reference sequence). The germline V and J ends were trimmed by 4 bases and 6 bases, with 10 bases remaining between them. The CDR3 sequence: CASSRLAANEQFF. The CDR3 DNA sequence: TGTGCCAGTAGTAGATTAGCGGCCAATGAGCAGTTCTTC.

V usage is TRBV11-3 and J usage is TRBJ2-7, with TRBD2 identical over 11 bases. CDR1 and CDR2 (germline): SGHNT, YENEEA. V shed 5 bases, J shed 5 bases, and the junction held 8 bases outside the gene matches. The CDR3 covers 15 residues. The CDR3, as DNA: TGTGCCAGCAGCCCTTCACTAGCGGGGGACGACGAGCAGTACTTC. Residues: CASSPSLAGDDEQYF.

This chain uses TRBV11-1 with TRBJ2-6; 9 bases align to TRBD1. CDR3 size: 17 residues. Germline V lookup: CDR1 SGHAT, CDR2 FQDESV (reference sequence). V gave up 5 bases and J gave up 0 bases; unmatched junction bases: 5. The CDR3 nucleotides read TGTGCCAGCAGCCCAGACAGGGGGTCCTCTGGGGCCAACGTCCTGACTTTC. It specifies CASSPDRGSSGANVLTF.

In this sample, this clone turned up a few times. This rearrangement joins TRBV6-8 to TRBJ1-2; no firm D call. Germline CDR1 reads MNHGY; CDR2 reads SAAAGT. CDR3 size: 14 residues. Trimming stripped 2 bases from V and 4 bases from J, with 11 bases between. The CDR3 coding sequence is TGTGCCAGCAGTTACGACTCCTCAGGCTATGGCTACACCTTC. As protein: CASSYDSSGYGYTF.

In this sample, this clone turned up a few times. The V and J genes are TRBV11-3 and TRBJ1-5; D gene unclear. Germline V gene data show CDR1 as SGHNT and CDR2 as YENEEA. The ends were cut back, 3 bases at V and 7 bases at J, with 16 bases in the middle. The CDR3 is made up of 15 amino acids. CDR3 protein: CASSLRVGASQPQHF. Here the CDR3 DNA reads TGTGCCAGCAGCTTGAGGGTAGGTGCGAGCCAGCCCCAGCATTTT.

This clone was seen many times. The chain combines TRBV11-3 with TRBJ2-7; 9 bases align to TRBD1. After removal of 2 bases from V and 3 bases from J, the junction contained 14 bases not matched to a gene. Germline V CDR1 and CDR2: SGHNT, YENEEA. This CDR3 is built from 18 residues. This chain's CDR3 is CASSLWGPGQGPFYEQYF. The CDR3 DNA sequence: TGTGCCAGCAGCTTATGGGGGCCGGGACAGGGACCTTTCTACGAGCAGTACTTC.

This clone came up a few times. The V and J genes are TRBV30 and TRBJ1-2, with TRBD1 as a possible D gene (6 bases). The CDR3 has 14 residues. With 2 bases removed from V and 7 bases from J, the gap between germline ends came to 17 bases. Germline V CDR1 and CDR2: GTSNPN, SVGIG (reference sequence). The CDR3 bases are TGTGCCTGGAGTTGGGGAGGGGGAGGCGGTGGCTACACCTTC. Translating gives CAWSWGGGGGGYTF.

This clone showed up many times. V and J are TRBV11-3 and TRBJ2-5; D is possibly TRBD1 (5 bases). Germline V CDR1 and CDR2: SGHNT, YENEEA. CDR3 length: 14 residues. Deletions cut 3 bases from V and 2 bases from J, with 10 bases between. As DNA, the CDR3 is TGTGCCAGCAGCTTTTCAGGGCGGCAAGAGACCCAGTACTTC. It encodes CASSFSGRQETQYF.

This clone was counted a few times. The junction differs from germline at one of its ends, possibly a read error. The rearrangement uses TRBV19 and TRBJ1-4, with TRBD1 identical over 10 bases. Germline V gives CDR1 LNHDA, CDR2 SQIVND (reference sequence). The CDR3 spans 13 residues. CDR3 protein: CASSRDRGINRNF. CDR3 in DNA: TGTGCCAGTAGTAGGGACAGGGGAATTAATCGAAATTTT.

This rearrangement joins TRBV28 to TRBJ1-1; tentatively, D is TRBD1 (5 bases). Looked up from germline, CDR1 is MDHEN and CDR2 is SYDVKM. This CDR3 is 14 amino acids long. Trimming stripped 5 bases from V and 0 bases from J, with 10 bases between. The chain's CDR3 is CASSPGTVNTEAFF. The CDR3 bases are TGTGCCAGCAGTCCCGGGACGGTGAACACTGAAGCTTTCTTT.

Here the CDR3 DNA reads TGTGCCAGCAGCCAAGATTGGGGGGGCTCTGGAAACACCATATATTTT. Its protein product is CASSQDWGGSGNTIYF. J is TRBJ1-3 and V is TRBV14; the D gene is possibly TRBD1 (5 bases). V dropped 0 bases and J dropped 0 bases, with 9 bases sitting between them. Germline assignment: CDR1 SGHDN and CDR2 FVKESK. The CDR3 sequence is 16 residues long.

The chain uses TRBV19 and TRBJ1-2; D is unclear. V gave up 3 bases and J gave up 4 bases, with 12 bases separating them. The length of the CDR3 is 14 residues. Germline loops: CDR1 LNHDA, CDR2 SQIVND (reference sequence). CDR3 bases: TGTGCCAGTAGTATTAACCCTCGAGTCTATGGCTACACCTTC. Translating it yields CASSINPRVYGYTF.

The chain has TRBV19 and TRBJ1-5; 7 nucleotides align to TRBD1. Unmatched junction bases numbered 13, after V lost 4 bases and J lost 7 bases. This CDR3 spans 16 amino acids. Germline V CDR1 and CDR2: LNHDA, SQIVND (reference sequence). The CDR3 is CASSKGLRGLVQPQHF. The DNA for the CDR3 is TGTGCCAGTAGTAAAGGGCTTAGGGGGCTCGTCCAGCCCCAGCATTTT. The full variable domain, with the rest looked up from reference TRBV19 and TRBJ1-5, is DGGITQSPKYLFRKEGQNVTLSCEQNLNHDAMYWYRQDPGQGLRLIYYSQIVNDFQKGDIAEGYSVSREKKESFPLTVTSAQKNPTAFYLCASSKGLRGLVQPQHFGDGTRLSIL.

In its sample, this clone is medium-sized (0.01 to 0.1%). This chain uses TRBV6-8 with TRBJ2-7, with 7 bases that match TRBD2. CDR3 length: 14 residues. The V gene end was trimmed by 5 bases and the J gene end by 1 base; junction bases not matched to a gene: 5. CDR1 is MNHGY and CDR2 is SAAAGT in the germline V gene. This chain's CDR3 is CASSAGASSYEQYF. As DNA, the CDR3 is TGTGCCAGCAGTGCGGGAGCCTCTTCCTACGAGCAGTACTTC.

This clone was seen more than once but under ten times. The chain carries TRBV11-3 and TRBJ2-5; D may correspond to TRBD1 or TRBD2 (5 bases each). This CDR3 comprises 16 residues. CDR1 is SGHNT and CDR2 is YENEEA in the germline V gene. Trimming removed 3 bases at V and 3 bases at J, with 17 bases between. In nucleotides, the CDR3 is TGTGCCAGCAGCTTCCGCGGGTTTGGGGCAGAAGAGACCCAGTACTTC. Translation: CASSFRGFGAEETQYF.

This clone has a count of ten or more. This chain connects TRBV11-3 to TRBJ1-2; 8 bases line up with TRBD1. V lost 5 bases, J lost 3 bases, and 8 bases stayed unmatched. Germline loops: CDR1 SGHNT, CDR2 YENEEA. The CDR3 has 15 amino acids. CDR3 protein: CASSPHPTGDYGYTF. The CDR3 DNA reads TGTGCCAGCAGCCCACACCCGACAGGGGACTATGGCTACACCTTC.

A few counts support this clone. V and J are TRBV6-8 and TRBJ2-7; 8 bases align to TRBD1. This CDR3 has 13 residues. CDR1 is MNHGY and CDR2 is SAAAGT in the germline V gene. With V trimmed by 6 bases and J by 5 bases, 6 bases remained unmatched. CDR3 region: CASRWDRNHEQYF. CDR3 DNA sequence: TGTGCCAGCAGATGGGACAGGAACCACGAGCAGTACTTC.

V is TRBV12-5 and J is TRBJ2-2; the match to TRBD2 covers 9 bases. CDR1 and CDR2 from the germline V gene are LGHNT and FRNRAP. The CDR3 extends over 16 amino acids. The CDR3 region has the DNA TGTGCCAGCACCTCTCGGCGGGGGGGCAGCACCGGGGAGCTGTTTTTT. Its protein product is CASTSRRGGSTGELFF.